This paragraph covers one T cell receptor beta chain sequence. What it binds is unknown. This record belongs to a study of regulatory T cells in long-lasting Graves disease. Losses at the gene ends were 5 bases for V and 6 bases for J; bases not matched to a gene: 19. There are 17 residues in the CDR3. Germline CDR1 and CDR2: SEHNR and FQNEAQ (reference sequence). Time point given: newly diagnosed GD, antithyroid drugs for less than 3 months. PBMCs provided the RNA from which the TCR library was made. General study results and limits: Fewer public clonotypes were shared by new patients (just under 1,000) than by persistent patients (about 2,800).

Sequencing libraries for TCR beta were prepared with iRepertoire HTBI primers and Arm-PCR of CDR3 regions. TCRdb re-derived calls from the multiplex PCR reads in MiXCR, one entry per CDR3 protein. The table shows fewer than 650,000 distinct CDR3 sequences, with around 15% occurring only once. The same sample was also used in a study of T cells in Graves' hyperthyroidism and ophthalmopathy. Per that paper: The HTBI primer set drove a first-round RT-PCR of the TCR CDR3. The model anticipated ophthalmopathy a median about 7 months pre-onset.

The sequenced sample was peripheral blood mononuclear cells (PBMCs), obtained at new diagnosis, from a patient treated with antithyroid drugs. The receptor was derived from a man between 18 and 35 years old with Graves disease. The chain uses TRBV7-9 and TRBJ2-7; 7 bases map to TRBD2. The CDR3 protein is CASSRADLAGAMVEQYF. In DNA, the CDR3 is TGTGCCAGCAGCCGAGCCGATCTGGCGGGAGCTATGGTCGAGCAGTACTTC.